What follows is one TCR beta chain and its context. Its antigen is currently unknown. The CDR3 consists of 15 residues. Unmatched junction bases numbered 9, after V lost 3 bases and J lost 6 bases. Germline values: CDR1 SGHDN, CDR2 FVKESK. This record belongs to a study of post-analysis software for immune sequencing data. Turning to the study itself: In terms of disease course, relapsing-remitting, secondary progressive and progressive-relapsing multiple sclerosis were included. The study, taken as a whole, reports: Controls had lower frequencies than patients of roughly five TRBV segments, which included TRBV5-6, TRBV5-1 and TRBV20-1. Patients with multiple sclerosis recorded significantly lower normalized Chao1 diversity than controls, the study found.

Unique molecular identifiers featured in each of the TCR beta cDNA libraries. Input amounts of roughly 0.85 to 11 million T cells were used. These gave roughly 0.5 million cDNA molecules, so each molecule approximated one T cell. TCRdb fed the PCR reads into MiXCR, producing one record per CDR3 protein. The data contain 700,000 to 800,000 distinct CDR3 sequences, roughly 30% of them singletons. The origin of this receptor is a girl aged 10 to 17 with multiple sclerosis. What was sequenced was blood. The chain employs TRBV14 and TRBJ2-7; TRBD1 matches at 9 bases. For the CDR3, the DNA is TGTGCCAGCAGCCAGGCCGGGACAGGGTTCTTCGAGCAGTACTTC. Residues: CASSQAGTGFFEQYF.